The clone carrying this T cell receptor (beta chain) was recorded only once. No antigen is known for it. Donor samples were obtained from healthy Caucasian individuals from Russia, aged 6 to 90. There were at least 5.5 micrograms of total RNA extracted from every sample. This sample was included in a study of blood T cells in healthy people across ages. Whole-study findings and limits: Unknown CMV status may confound age-related changes in expanded clones. Diversity figures based on one million T cells were deemed too low.

Then a second PCR, running about 7 to 11 cycles, was carried out with a sample-barcoded 5' primer and a J-beta primer mix. TCRdb independently ran MiXCR on the 5' RACE reads; one entry per CDR3 protein. The sample holds roughly 1,500,000 distinct CDR3 sequences, 42% seen once. The CDR3 extends over 17 amino acids. The V end was cut by 0 bases, the J end by 11 bases, with 25 bases between. Per the germline V gene, CDR1 is SGHAT and CDR2 is FQNNGV. The V and J genes are TRBV11-2 and TRBJ2-5, with D possibly being TRBD1 (5 bases). The source of this sequence is a woman between 18 and 30 years old in good health. The sequenced sample was blood. The CDR3 here is CASSLDRVQGVYNEQYF. The CDR3 region has the DNA TGTGCCAGCAGCTTAGATCGAGTCCAGGGCGTCTACAATGAGCAGTACTTC.